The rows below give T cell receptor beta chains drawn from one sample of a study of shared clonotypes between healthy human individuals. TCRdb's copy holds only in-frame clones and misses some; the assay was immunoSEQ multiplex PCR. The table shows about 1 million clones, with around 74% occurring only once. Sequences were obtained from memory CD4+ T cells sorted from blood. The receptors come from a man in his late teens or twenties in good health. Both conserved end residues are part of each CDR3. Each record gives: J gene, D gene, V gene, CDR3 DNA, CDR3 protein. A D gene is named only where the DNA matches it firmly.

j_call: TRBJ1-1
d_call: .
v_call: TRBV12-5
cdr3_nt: TGTGCTAGTGGTTTGGTATTGGGGTCAATGAACACTGAAGCTTTCTTT
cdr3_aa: CASGLVLGSMNTEAFF

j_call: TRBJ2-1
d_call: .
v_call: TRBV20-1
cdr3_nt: TGTAGTCCTAGGGACAATGAGCAGTTCTTC
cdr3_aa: CSPRDNEQFF

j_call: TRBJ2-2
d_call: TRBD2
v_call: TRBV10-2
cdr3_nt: TGCGCCAGCAAGGAGCGGGGGGACACCGGGGAGCTGTTTTTT
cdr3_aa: CASKERGDTGELFF

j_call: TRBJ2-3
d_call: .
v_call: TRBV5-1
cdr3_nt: TGCGCCAGCAGCTTGGGGGCAGATACGCAGTATTTT
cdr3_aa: CASSLGADTQYF

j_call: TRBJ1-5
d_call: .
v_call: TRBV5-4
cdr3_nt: TGTGCCAGCAGCTTGGGACAGAGCAATCAGCCCCAGCATTTT
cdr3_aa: CASSLGQSNQPQHF

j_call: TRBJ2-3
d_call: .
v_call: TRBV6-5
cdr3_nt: TGTGCCAGCAGTTACCCCAATCAGCCGCAGTATTTT
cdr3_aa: CASSYPNQPQYF

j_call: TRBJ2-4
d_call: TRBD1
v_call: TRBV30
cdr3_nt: TGTGCCGGAACTACAGGGGGGAACATTCAGTACTTC
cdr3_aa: CAGTTGGNIQYF

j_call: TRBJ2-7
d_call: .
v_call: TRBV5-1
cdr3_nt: TGCGCCAGCAGCTTGATGGGCAGCTCCTACGAGCAGTACTTC
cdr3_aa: CASSLMGSSYEQYF

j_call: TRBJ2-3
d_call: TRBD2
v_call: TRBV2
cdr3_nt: TGTGCCAGCAGGGCCTTAGCGGGGGGGCCGAGCACAGATACGCAGTATTTT
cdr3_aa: CASRALAGGPSTDTQYF

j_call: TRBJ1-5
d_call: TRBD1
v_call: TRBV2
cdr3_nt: TGTGCCAGCAGTGCCCGGACAGGGATAGGCCAGCCCCAGCATTTT
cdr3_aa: CASSARTGIGQPQHF

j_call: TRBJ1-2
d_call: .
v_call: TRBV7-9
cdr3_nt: TGTGCCAGCAGCTTATACGATGGCTACACCTTC
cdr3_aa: CASSLYDGYTF

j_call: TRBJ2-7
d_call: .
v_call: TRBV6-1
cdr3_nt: TGTGCCAGCGGCGAAGGGTTAGCGGAATCCTACGAGCAGTACTTC
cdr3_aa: CASGEGLAESYEQYF

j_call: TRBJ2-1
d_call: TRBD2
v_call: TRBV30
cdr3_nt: TGTGCCTTTACGAAGCGGGGGAGCTCCTACAATGAGCAGTTCTTC
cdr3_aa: CAFTKRGSSYNEQFF

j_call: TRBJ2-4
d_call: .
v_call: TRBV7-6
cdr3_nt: TGTGCCAGCAGCGAGGGGGTAGCCAAAAACATTCAGTACTTC
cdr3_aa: CASSEGVAKNIQYF

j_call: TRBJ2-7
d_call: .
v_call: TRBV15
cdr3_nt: TGTGCCACCAGCAGCCCCAATTTCTCTTTGGGGGAGCAGTACTTC
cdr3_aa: CATSSPNFSLGEQYF

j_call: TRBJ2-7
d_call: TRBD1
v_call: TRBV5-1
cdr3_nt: TGCGCCAGCAGACCTGGACAGGGAGGTCAGCAGTACTTC
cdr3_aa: CASRPGQGGQQYF

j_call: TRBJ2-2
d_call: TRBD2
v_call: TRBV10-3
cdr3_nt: TGTGCCACCGGACTAGCGGGAGGTACCGGGGAGCTGTTTTTT
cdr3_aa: CATGLAGGTGELFF